Described below is a single TCR beta chain sequence and its context. Germline V CDR1 and CDR2: SQVTM, ANQGSEA. Trimming cost V 6 bases and J 5 bases, with 25 bases left between them. The CDR3 loop spans 16 amino acids. This record belongs to a study of shared clonotypes between healthy human individuals. Repertoires were generated with immunoSEQ multiplex PCR, while TCRdb's copy carries only in-frame clones and drops some. The sample contains roughly 2 million clones, approximately 94% of which appear only once. Selected positively for CCR7 and CD45RO-negative, naive CD8 cells excluded terminally differentiated effector memory CD45RA+ cells.

The J gene is TRBJ2-5, the V gene TRBV29-1, with D perhaps matching TRBD1 (5 bases). The material sequenced was naive CD8+ T cells sorted from blood. The sequence was obtained from a man in his late teens or twenties in good health. The CDR3 DNA reads as TGCAGCGTGACGCCGGACAAGGGGCATATTGGGGAGACCCAGTACTTC. Its protein is CSVTPDKGHIGETQYF.